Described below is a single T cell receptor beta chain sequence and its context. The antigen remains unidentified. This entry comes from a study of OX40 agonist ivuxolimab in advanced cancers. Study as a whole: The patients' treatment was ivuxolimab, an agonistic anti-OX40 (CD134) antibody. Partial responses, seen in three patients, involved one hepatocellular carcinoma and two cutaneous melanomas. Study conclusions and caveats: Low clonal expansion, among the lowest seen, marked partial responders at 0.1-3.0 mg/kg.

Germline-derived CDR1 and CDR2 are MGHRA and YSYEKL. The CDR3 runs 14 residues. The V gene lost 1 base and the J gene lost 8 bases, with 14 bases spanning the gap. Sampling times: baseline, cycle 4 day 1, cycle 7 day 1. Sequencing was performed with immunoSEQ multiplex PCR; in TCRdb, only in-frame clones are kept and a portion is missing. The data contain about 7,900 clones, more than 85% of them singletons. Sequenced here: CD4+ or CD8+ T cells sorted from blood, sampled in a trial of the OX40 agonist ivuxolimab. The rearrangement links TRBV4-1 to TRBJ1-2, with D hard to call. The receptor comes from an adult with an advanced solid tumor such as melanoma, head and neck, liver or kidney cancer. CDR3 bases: TGCGCCAGCAGCCAAGTTACGGGCGGAAAGGGCTACACCTTC. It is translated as CASSQVTGGKGYTF.